The 31 T cell receptor beta chains listed next were all sequenced from one sample in a study of blood T cells in healthy people across ages (dated by TCRdb to between 2014 and 2016). The library was made by 5' RACE. The instrument given in TCRdb is Illumina HiSeq 2500. A second PCR of 7 to 11 cycles was run with a J-beta primer mix and a sample-barcoded 5' primer. TCRdb reprocessing: public reads trimmed at Q25 with fastp, clones called with MiXCR, in-frame beta chains kept. Rows merge per CDR3 protein into single entries with the most common DNA and genes. The sample table contains fewer than 800,000 distinct CDR3 sequences; only one count was recorded for under 25% of them. The ten largest clones represent 3.5% to 4% of the sample. The source material was blood. The receptor set was obtained from a man in his 70s in good health.

This clonotype was observed a few times. A junction boundary mismatches the germline segment, possibly from a read error. This chain links TRBV25-1 with TRBJ2-7; D is unresolved. Germline V gene data show CDR1 as MGHDK and CDR2 as SYGVNS. This CDR3 is 14 amino acids long. CDR3 bases: TGTGCCAGCAGTGAAACGGCAGTCTCCTACGAGCAGCACTTC. Amino acids: CASSETAVSYEQHF.

The genes are TRBV24-1 and TRBJ2-5, with 7 bases matching TRBD2. The CDR3 has 12 amino acids. From germline, CDR1 is KGHDR and CDR2 SFDVKD. V trimming: 8 bases; J trimming: 5 bases; junction bases outside the gene matches: 4. CDR3 sequence: CATIAGGETQYF. CDR3 nucleotide sequence: TGTGCCACCATAGCGGGCGGCGAGACCCAGTACTTC.

There are a few counts of this clonotype. This chain joins TRBV30 and TRBJ2-1; 13 bases are shared with TRBD2. Germline V lookup: CDR1 GTSNPN, CDR2 SVGIG (reference sequence). V shed 3 bases and J 8 bases; nucleotides not matched to a gene: 13. The CDR3 runs to 17 residues. The CDR3 region has the DNA TGTGCCTGGAGCGGTATCTGGACTAGCGGGAGCTCCGATGAGCAGTTCTTC. The encoded protein is CAWSGIWTSGSSDEQFF.

The CDR3 is CSARRGALNTEAFF. For the CDR3, the DNA is TGCAGTGCTCGACGAGGAGCTCTGAACACTGAAGCTTTCTTT. This chain links TRBV20-1 with TRBJ1-1; no firm D call. This CDR3 is built from 14 residues. Germline CDR1 and CDR2: DFQATT and SNEGSKA (reference sequence). V lost 5 bases and J 0 bases, leaving 13 bases between the germline ends.

The chain combines TRBV3-1 with TRBJ2-3, with TRBD2 as a possible D gene (6 bases). CDR3 length: 12 amino acids. The germline CDR1 and CDR2 sequences are LGHDT and YNNKEL (reference sequence). V was clipped by 7 bases and J by 5 bases, with 10 bases between them. For the CDR3, the DNA is TGTGCCAGCACCAAAGCGGGAGATACGCAGTATTTT. Its translation is CASTKAGDTQYF.

This clonotype was picked up a small number of times. One junction end disagrees with the germline gene, perhaps due to a read error. The chain links TRBV20-1 to TRBJ2-2; possibly TRBD2 for D (6 bases). The CDR3 consists of 14 residues. CDR1 and CDR2 from the germline V gene are DFQATT and SNEGSKA (reference sequence). As DNA, the CDR3 is TGCAGTGCTACGGGTTGGGGAGGAGCCGGGGAGCTGGTTTTT. As protein: CSATGWGGAGELVF.

The V call is TRBV10-3, the J call TRBJ2-6; 7 nucleotides agree with TRBD1. This CDR3 has 16 amino acids. CDR1 is ENHRY and CDR2 is SYGVKD in the germline V gene. V was clipped by 6 bases and J by 0 bases; unmatched bases: 5. CDR3 DNA: TGTGCCATCAGAGCGACAGGGACCTCTGGGGCCAACGTCCTGACTTTC. It translates to CAIRATGTSGANVLTF.

The chain uses TRBV20-1 and TRBJ2-1, with TRBD1 matching 9 bases. The germline V gene encodes CDR1 DFQATT and CDR2 SNEGSKA (reference sequence). V gave up 3 bases and J gave up 8 bases; unmatched junction bases: 5. There are 13 residues in the CDR3. The CDR3 loop reads CSASRGQGHEQFF. Here the CDR3 DNA reads TGCAGTGCTAGTCGGGGACAGGGCCATGAGCAGTTCTTC.

The gene calls are TRBV6-5 and TRBJ1-1; TRBD1 might be the D (5 bases). The CDR3 contains 15 residues. Germline CDR1 reads MNHEY; CDR2 reads SVGAGI. Trimming cost V 2 bases and J 3 bases, with 13 bases left between them. CDR3 in DNA: TGTGCCAGCAGTTACGGGGGGGGACGGTACACTGAAGCTTTCTTT. It is translated as CASSYGGGRYTEAFF.

The J gene is TRBJ2-7, the V gene TRBV7-8, with 8 bases aligning to TRBD2. After removal of 5 bases from V and 3 bases from J, the junction contained 9 bases not matched to a gene. The CDR3 sequence is 15 residues long. The germline V gene has CDR1 SGHVS and CDR2 FQNEAQ. The chain's CDR3 is CASSPGRGLGYEQYF. CDR3 coding DNA: TGTGCCAGCAGCCCAGGCAGGGGACTAGGCTACGAGCAGTACTTC. Complete variable domain (other parts from reference TRBV7-8 and TRBJ2-7): GAGVSQSPRYKVAKRGQDVALRCDPISGHVSLFWYQQALGQGPEFLTYFQNEAQLDKSGLPSDRFFAERPEGSVSTLKIQRTQQEDSAVYLCASSPGRGLGYEQYFGPGTRLTVT.

The table lists this clonotype with a few counts. The DNA for the CDR3 is TGCAGTGCTTCCGCGGGGAACAATGAGCAGTTCTTC. Protein: CSASAGNNEQFF. V gene TRBV20-1 combines with J gene TRBJ2-1; D possibly corresponds to TRBD2 (6 bases). V lost 5 bases to trimming and J lost 5 bases, with 10 bases between them. CDR1 and CDR2 from the germline V gene are DFQATT and SNEGSKA (reference sequence). The CDR3 runs 12 residues.

The CDR3 bases are TGTGCCAGCATGCCGGACAGGCTTAGCAATCAGCCCCAGCATTTT. Its translation: CASMPDRLSNQPQHF. The chain is built from TRBV6-2 or TRBV6-3 and TRBJ1-5, with TRBD1 identical over 7 bases. Unmatched junction bases numbered 6, after V lost 7 bases and J lost 0 bases. Germline-derived CDR1 and CDR2 are MNHEY and SVGEGT. The CDR3 has 15 amino acids.

This clonotype was picked up a small number of times. This rearrangement joins TRBV7-9 to TRBJ2-3; TRBD2 agrees at 9 bases. The CDR3 is made up of 15 amino acids. Germline CDR1 and CDR2: SEHNR and FQNEAQ (reference sequence). With 2 bases clipped from V and 2 bases from J, the junction kept 2 bases outside the gene matches. The CDR3 DNA follows: TGTGCCAGCAGCTTACGCGGGAGGGTCACAGATACGCAGTATTTT. This sequence encodes CASSLRGRVTDTQYF. The whole variable domain, filled in from reference TRBV7-9 and TRBJ2-3, reads DTGVSQNPRHKITKRGQNVTFRCDPISEHNRLYWYRQTLGQGPEFLTYFQNEAQLEKSRLLSDRFSAERPKGSFSTLEIQRTEQGDSAMYLCASSLRGRVTDTQYFGPGTRLTVL.

This clonotype was counted a few times. The rearrangement links TRBV11-2 to TRBJ2-5; 8 positions agree with TRBD2. The CDR3 length is 16 residues. CDR1 is SGHAT and CDR2 is FQNNGV in the germline V gene. Unmatched junction bases numbered 12, after V lost 5 bases and J lost 4 bases. CDR3 DNA: TGTGCCAGCAGCCCCATAGGAGGGGGACTAGGAGAGACCCAGTACTTC. Encoded protein: CASSPIGGGLGETQYF.

This clonotype was counted a few times. The CDR3 coding sequence is TGTGCCAGCGGACGGGGGGGTGAAAAACTGTTTTTT. Translation gives CASGRGGEKLFF. The chain recombines TRBV25-1 with TRBJ1-4; D is possibly TRBD1 (5 bases). Trimming took off 8 bases at V and 7 bases at J, with 11 bases between the two ends. The germline V gene encodes CDR1 MGHDK and CDR2 SYGVNS. This CDR3 region has 12 residues.

This clonotype showed up just a few times. This sequence joins TRBV5-5 and TRBJ1-2, with D tentatively TRBD1 (5 bases). Trimming removed 3 bases from V and 4 bases from J, with 13 bases in between. There are 14 residues in the CDR3. The germline gives CDR1 SGHKS, CDR2 YYEKEE (reference sequence). CDR3 residues: CASSSRQISYGYTF. The CDR3 DNA sequence: TGTGCCAGCAGCTCACGACAGATTTCCTATGGCTACACCTTC. The full variable domain, completed using reference TRBV5-5 and TRBJ1-2, is DAGVTQSPTHLIKTRGQQVTLRCSPISGHKSVSWYQQVLGQGPQFIFQYYEKEERGRGNFPDRFSARQFPNYSSELNVNALLLGDSALYLCASSSRQISYGYTFGSGTRLTVV.

This clonotype was observed a few times. The gene calls are TRBV5-5 and TRBJ1-2; D gene uncertain. The CDR3 covers 12 residues. V lost 3 bases, J lost 4 bases, and 7 bases lay in between. Germline CDR1 reads SGHKS; CDR2 reads YYEKEE (reference sequence). CDR3 nucleotide sequence: TGTGCCAGCAGCTCGGTAACCTATGGCTACACCTTC. This codes for CASSSVTYGYTF.

The sample holds many counts of this clonotype. The CDR3 nucleotides read TGTGCCAGCAGGTGGGCCTCAAACTATGGCTACACCTTC. Amino acids: CASRWASNYGYTF. The chain combines TRBV6-5 with TRBJ1-2; D not resolved. This CDR3 has 13 residues. Trimming removed 6 bases from V and 2 bases from J, with 10 bases in between. The germline CDR1 and CDR2 sequences are MNHEY and SVGAGI.

The chain links TRBV13 to TRBJ1-1; no definite D call. Trimming cost V 3 bases and J 1 base, with 12 bases left between them. Germline V lookup: CDR1 PRHDT, CDR2 FYEKMQ (reference sequence). This CDR3 region has 15 residues. CDR3 DNA sequence: TGTGCCAGCAGCTTGGTAGGCAGGAAGAACACTGAAGCTTTCTTT. It is translated as CASSLVGRKNTEAFF.

The chain employs TRBV29-1 and TRBJ2-6; D could derive from TRBD1 or TRBD2 (5 bases each). CDR3 length: 16 amino acids. CDR1 SQVTM and CDR2 ANQGSEA come from the germline V gene. The germline V and J ends were trimmed by 6 bases and 3 bases, with 18 bases remaining between them. CDR3: CSVPAAGTLGANVLTF. In DNA, the CDR3 is TGCAGCGTCCCCGCGGCAGGGACCCTTGGGGCCAACGTCCTGACTTTC.

Only one count was recorded for this clonotype. This chain links TRBV9 with TRBJ2-5, with TRBD2 matching over 7 bases. The assigned J gene may be wrong: the sequence end matches TRBJ2-1 better. CDR1 and CDR2 (germline): SGDLS, YYNGEE. The CDR3 has 15 residues. CDR3 in amino acids: CASSVGRAGVIEQFF. In DNA form, the CDR3 reads TGTGCCAGCAGCGTAGGCCGGGCGGGAGTCATTGAGCAGTTCTTC.

The chain combines TRBV9 with TRBJ1-6, with a possible D match to TRBD1 (5 bases). The CDR3 consists of 14 residues. Per the germline V gene, CDR1 is SGDLS and CDR2 is YYNGEE. V was shortened by 0 bases and J by 10 bases, with 11 bases between the two germline ends. This CDR3 is CASSVGDSSSPLHF. The CDR3 nucleotides read TGTGCCAGCAGCGTAGGTGACAGCTCCTCACCCCTCCACTTT.

Only a few counts were recorded for this clonotype. Here the CDR3 DNA reads TGTGCCAGCAGCGCGTGGACGTCTGGGGCCAACGTCCTGACTTTC. Translation: CASSAWTSGANVLTF. The chain recombines TRBV5-6 with TRBJ2-6; D unresolved. Germline-derived CDR1 and CDR2 are SGHDT and YYEEEE. The ends were cut back, 4 bases at V and 1 base at J, with 9 bases in the middle. The CDR3 contains 15 residues.

The chain joins TRBV28 to TRBJ1-2, with 7 bases identical to TRBD1. The CDR3 spans 14 residues. Looked up from germline, CDR1 is MDHEN and CDR2 is SYDVKM. J gave up 5 bases and V 3 bases, and 6 bases lay outside the gene matches. The CDR3 spells CASSFQGVFYGYTF. The CDR3 DNA is TGTGCCAGCAGTTTTCAGGGGGTTTTTTATGGCTACACCTTC.

The chain combines TRBV20-1 with TRBJ2-3, with D unresolved. Germline-derived CDR1 and CDR2 are DFQATT and SNEGSKA (reference sequence). There are 15 residues in the CDR3. Trimming cost V 3 bases and J 2 bases, with 15 bases left between them. In nucleotides, the CDR3 is TGCAGTGCTAGGTCGATCGGTAGCCCCACAGATACGCAGTATTTT. Protein product: CSARSIGSPTDTQYF.

This clonotype turned up a few times. This chain uses TRBV7-9 with TRBJ2-1, with D possibly TRBD2 on 6 matching bases. The CDR3 is 16 residues long. CDR1 SEHNR and CDR2 FQNEAQ come from the germline V gene (reference sequence). Trimming removed 6 bases at V and 0 bases at J, with 15 bases between. CDR3 protein: CASSPERASSYNEQFF. Here the CDR3 DNA reads TGTGCCAGCAGTCCTGAGCGGGCCAGCTCCTACAATGAGCAGTTCTTC.

This chain connects TRBV6-5 to TRBJ2-1, with D possibly matching TRBD1 (6 bases). The V end lost 7 bases, the J end lost 6 bases, and 7 bases lay between the germline ends. This CDR3 spans 11 amino acids. The germline V gene has CDR1 MNHEY and CDR2 SVGAGI. CDR3: CASTRGNEQFF. The DNA for the CDR3 is TGTGCCAGCACCAGGGGCAATGAGCAGTTCTTC.

This clonotype has just a few counts. The chain carries TRBV24-1 and TRBJ2-5, with D uncertain. The CDR3 contains 16 residues. Trimming cost V 4 bases and J 3 bases, with 17 bases left between them. CDR1 is KGHDR and CDR2 is SFDVKD in the germline V gene. CDR3 region: CATSDSDGLGKETQYF. In DNA, the CDR3 is TGTGCCACCAGTGACTCCGACGGGTTGGGAAAAGAGACCCAGTACTTC.

This clonotype showed up just a few times. The V and J genes are TRBV20-1 and TRBJ2-5; a possible D gene is TRBD2 (6 bases). The J call may be faulty, since TRBJ2-1 better matches the DNA end. Per the germline V gene, CDR1 is DFQATT and CDR2 is SNEGSKA (reference sequence). CDR3 size: 15 residues. The DNA for the CDR3 is TGCAGTGCTAGAGATCGTACGGGAGCTGTTAATGAGCAGTTCTTC. Translating gives CSARDRTGAVNEQFF.

The chain uses TRBV20-1 and TRBJ2-3, with TRBD2 matching 10 bases. This CDR3 is 19 amino acids long. V was clipped by 6 bases and J by 4 bases; unmatched bases: 22. Germline loops: CDR1 DFQATT, CDR2 SNEGSKA (reference sequence). The DNA of the CDR3 is TGCAGTGCAGCCCGGTTTACAGCGGGAGGGCGACGGGGGGCAGATACGCAGTATTTT. Amino acid sequence: CSAARFTAGGRRGADTQYF.

This clonotype occurred many times. The V call is TRBV20-1, the J call TRBJ1-4; no firm D call. Germline V gene sequence: CDR1 DFQATT, CDR2 SNEGSKA (reference sequence). Deletions cut 3 bases from V and 7 bases from J, with 12 bases between. The CDR3 length is 13 residues. In DNA, the CDR3 is TGCAGTGCTAGCCGCCCAGGTGGTGAAAAACTGTTTTTT. It specifies CSASRPGGEKLFF.